The clone carrying this T cell receptor (beta chain) was observed many times. The entry originates in a study of T-cell reconstitution after alpha-beta-depleted transplantation in children. This CDR3 region has 17 residues. V lost 4 bases and J 3 bases, leaving 22 bases between the germline ends. The germline V gene has CDR1 SNHLY and CDR2 FYNNEI. Library preparation (for TCRbeta) was performed with unique molecular identifiers. TCRdb re-called the PCR reads through MiXCR, storing one row per CDR3 protein. The sample has 7,000 to 9,500 distinct CDR3 sequences, about an eighth seen once. The sample consisted of PBMCs, mostly from graft donor cells, taken 60 days after TCRalphabeta/CD19-depleted stem cell transplant. The chain joins TRBV2 to TRBJ2-7; D may be TRBD1 or TRBD2 (8 bases each). The TCR comes from a patient aged 2 to 9 who had a stem cell transplant for inherited bone marrow failure, so the T cells may come from the graft donor. The CDR3 DNA sequence: TGTGCCAGCAGTGTGACAGGGGCAGACGGGGGGGGCTACGAGCAGTACTTC. Its protein is CASSVTGADGGGYEQYF.